The clone carrying this TCR beta chain was detected a few times. This sample was included in a study of T cells after somatic rescue of genetic block. Profiling relied on immunoSEQ multiplex PCR, and the TCRdb table lists in-frame clones only, not all of them. This sample has about 14,000 clones, with approximately 72% found just once. Germline-derived CDR1 and CDR2 are SGHRS and YFSETQ. The CDR3 contains 16 residues. J gave up 5 bases and V 4 bases, and 8 bases lay outside the gene matches. The chain has TRBV5-1 and TRBJ2-2, with 10 bases fitting TRBD2. The receptor's source is a boy younger than 18. Sequencing used peripheral blood mononuclear cells (PBMCs). The CDR3 loop reads CASSIWTSGSTGELFF. Here the CDR3 DNA reads TGCGCCAGCAGCATCTGGACTAGCGGTTCGACCGGGGAGCTGTTTTTT.